These T cell receptor beta chains were read from a single sample in a study of spatial heterogeneity in lung cancer. TCRdb re-called the 5' RACE reads through MiXCR, storing one row per CDR3 protein. The table has 24,000 or so distinct CDR3 sequences, about 3.3% seen once. Sequencing was performed on PBMCs, taken at surgery. The origin of the receptors is a female donor with early-stage non-small cell lung cancer. Each CDR3 is given with its conserved first and last residue. The D gene is left open where the match is weak. Expanded clones are given a class, and other clones once, few, many or no size at all.

V gene	J gene	clone size	D gene	CDR3 DNA	CDR3 protein
TRBV28	TRBJ2-6	many	.	TGTGCCACTACACGAACAGGTACCCGCTCTGGGGCCAACGTCCTGACTTTC	CATTRTGTRSGANVLTF
TRBV27	TRBJ1-4	many	.	TGTGCCAGCAGCCCCCTGGGGCCAACTAATGAAAAACTGTTTTTT	CASSPLGPTNEKLFF
TRBV7-9	TRBJ2-2	few	TRBD1	TGTGCCAGCAGCAAACCAGTGGGACAGAAGAACACCGGGGAGCTGTTTTTT	CASSKPVGQKNTGELFF
TRBV20-1	TRBJ2-7	many	TRBD2	TGCAGTGCTAGAGATGGACTAGCGGACTCCTACGAGCAGTACTTC	CSARDGLADSYEQYF
TRBV29-1	TRBJ2-3	medium-sized	TRBD2	TGCAGCGTTCTTAGCGGGAGTTTCACAGATACGCAGTATTTT	CSVLSGSFTDTQYF
TRBV12-3/TRBV12-4	TRBJ2-3	many	TRBD1	TGTGCCAGCAGTCCACTCGGGACAGTAAGCACAGATACGCAGTATTTT	CASSPLGTVSTDTQYF
TRBV7-6	TRBJ2-5	few	.	TGTGCCAGCAGTTGGAGGACTATGTTTTTC	CASSWRTMFF
TRBV5-6	TRBJ2-5	many	.	TGTGCCAGCAGCTTGTACGGAGGCCAGGCCCGCGTATTC	CASSLYGGQARVF
TRBV27	TRBJ2-1	many	.	TGTGCCAGCAGTCCCACTACGTACAATGAGCAGTTCTTC	CASSPTTYNEQFF
TRBV6-4	TRBJ2-3	many	.	TGTGCCAGCAGTGAAGCCTTGAGTAGCGGAGATACGCAGTATTTT	CASSEALSSGDTQYF
TRBV2	TRBJ2-7	many	.	TGTGCCAGCAGTGAAGGGGTAGTCACAACCTACGAGCAGTACTTC	CASSEGVVTTYEQYF
TRBV28	TRBJ2-7	many	TRBD2	TGTGCCAGCAGCCAAATCGGGACTAGCGGGTCCTACGAGCAGTACTTC	CASSQIGTSGSYEQYF
TRBV18	TRBJ2-4	many	TRBD2	TGTGCCAGCTCGCCGGGACTATCCCAAAACATTCAGTACTTC	CASSPGLSQNIQYF
TRBV4-1	TRBJ1-4	many	.	TGCGCCAGCAGCCTAGGCTTGGGTGAAAAACTGTTTTTT	CASSLGLGEKLFF
TRBV11-2	TRBJ2-1	many	TRBD2	TGTGCCAGCAGCAAGGAAAGACTAGCGCACAATGAGCAGTTCTTC	CASSKERLAHNEQFF
TRBV29-1	TRBJ2-7	many	.	TGCAGCGTTGATGGGGGTTCATCGGACACCTACGAGCAGTACTTC	CSVDGGSSDTYEQYF
TRBV29-1	TRBJ1-5	many	TRBD1	TGCAGCGTTCTAGGACAGGTCAATCAGCCCCAGCATTTT	CSVLGQVNQPQHF
TRBV9	TRBJ2-2	many	TRBD2	TGTGCCAGCAGCGTAGATGGACTAGCGAACACCGGGGAGCTGTTTTTT	CASSVDGLANTGELFF
TRBV6-5	TRBJ2-3	few	.	TGTGCCAGCAGTCGACAGAGCACAGATACGCAGTATTTT	CASSRQSTDTQYF
TRBV28	TRBJ1-4	many	.	TGTGCCAGCAGTTCTAGCCAGGAGACGCGAGAAAAACTGTTTTTT	CASSSSQETREKLFF
TRBV4-1	TRBJ1-4	many	.	TGCGCCAGCAGCCGAGTAGCTGAAAAACTGTTTTTT	CASSRVAEKLFF
TRBV2	TRBJ2-1	medium-sized	.	TGTGCCAGCAGGGGAGGAATCTCCTACAATGAGCAGTTCTTC	CASRGGISYNEQFF
TRBV10-3	TRBJ2-5	many	.	TGTGCCATCAGTGAGCGAGGGAGTTCGGAGACCCAGTACTTC	CAISERGSSETQYF
TRBV4-1	TRBJ2-7	many	.	TGCGCCAGCAGCCAAGGTGCGGACGCTTCGCCTTACGAGCAGTACTTC	CASSQGADASPYEQYF
TRBV5-1	TRBJ1-5	many	TRBD1	TGCGCCAGCAGCCAGACAGGGGGCCGGCAGCCCCAGCATTTT	CASSQTGGRQPQHF
TRBV7-2	TRBJ2-1	many	TRBD2	TGTGCCAGCAGCTTAATGAGTACGGCTAGCGGGAGTCATGAGCAGTTCTTC	CASSLMSTASGSHEQFF
TRBV9	TRBJ2-7	many	TRBD2	TGTGCCAGCAGCGTAGGTCCTAGCGGGAGCCACGAGCAGTACTTC	CASSVGPSGSHEQYF
TRBV21-1	TRBJ2-7	many	.	TGTGCCAGCATCCCGGGACCCTGCTACGAGCAGTACTTC	CASIPGPCYEQYF
TRBV7-9	TRBJ1-3	few	.	TGTGCCAGCAGCGGAACATCGCCAGGGAAGGCAAACACCATATATTTT	CASSGTSPGKANTIYF
TRBV5-6	TRBJ2-3	.	TRBD2	TGTGCCAGCAGCTTGCTAGCGGGAGGAGATACGCAGTATTTT	CASSLLAGGDTQYF
TRBV29-1	TRBJ1-5	many	.	TGCAGCGCTACGTATAGCAATCAGCCCCAGCATTTT	CSATYSNQPQHF
TRBV24-1	TRBJ1-4	many	.	TGTGCCACCAGTGATTTGCCGGGACCCGACGTTGCAACTAATGAAAAACTGTTTTTT	CATSDLPGPDVATNEKLFF
TRBV28	TRBJ2-7	many	TRBD1	TGTGCCAGCCGCCGGGACAGTGGGCACTACGAGCAGTACTTC	CASRRDSGHYEQYF
TRBV5-6	TRBJ1-3	many	TRBD1	TGTGCCAGCAGCTCTGCCGGGACAGCTGGAAACACCATATATTTT	CASSSAGTAGNTIYF
TRBV10-2	TRBJ2-7	many	.	TGCGCCAGCAGTGACCCCGGATGGGGAATTAGCTCCTACGAGCAGTACTTC	CASSDPGWGISSYEQYF
TRBV15	TRBJ2-7	many	TRBD2	TGTGCCACCAGCCCTAGTGTAGCGGGAGCGGCAGAGCAGTACTTC	CATSPSVAGAAEQYF
TRBV7-2	TRBJ2-1	many	.	TGTGCCAGCAGCGTCTCTAGGCTCGGGATTAGGAGCTCCTACAATGAGCAGTTCTTC	CASSVSRLGIRSSYNEQFF
TRBV6-5	TRBJ2-5	many	.	TGTGCCAGCAGTTACTCGCGGGGCCCCCAAGAGACCCAGTACTTC	CASSYSRGPQETQYF
TRBV28	TRBJ2-2	many	.	TGTGCCGCAGGGATCGGGGAGCTGTTTTTT	CAAGIGELFF
TRBV12-3/TRBV12-4	TRBJ2-7	many	.	TGTGCCAGCAGTTTCGGGGATACCTACGAGCAGTACTTC	CASSFGDTYEQYF
TRBV3-1	TRBJ1-2	medium-sized	TRBD1	TGTGCCAGCAGCACACCCGGACAGGAGTTTTCCTATGGCTACACCTTC	CASSTPGQEFSYGYTF
TRBV7-9	TRBJ1-5	many	.	TGTGCCAGCAGCTCGACCAAGCAGGGCAGGCATAATCAGCCCCAGCATTTT	CASSSTKQGRHNQPQHF
TRBV5-4	TRBJ2-1	few	TRBD1	TGTGCCAGCAGCGCGCCGGGACAGGGAACCGGGAATGAGCAGTTCTTC	CASSAPGQGTGNEQFF
TRBV4-1	TRBJ1-2	many	.	TGCGCCAGCAGCCAAGACCAAGCTAGCGGCTACACCTTC	CASSQDQASGYTF
TRBV25-1	TRBJ2-7	many	TRBD2	TGTGCCAGCAGTGATGTGCTACTAGCGGGAGTTTTAGGTCCCTACGAGCAGTACTTC	CASSDVLLAGVLGPYEQYF
TRBV20-1	TRBJ1-5	many	TRBD1	TGCAGTGCTACCGACAGGGGAAGGAGTCAGCCCCAGCATTTT	CSATDRGRSQPQHF
TRBV20-1	TRBJ2-1	many	.	TGCAGTGCTAGAAAGCTAGTCCCACGCAATGAGCAGTTCTTC	CSARKLVPRNEQFF
TRBV20-1	TRBJ1-2	many	.	TGCAGTGCTAGAGGCCAGGTGGGGCCGCCCTATGGCTACACCTTC	CSARGQVGPPYGYTF
TRBV29-1	TRBJ1-1	many	.	TGCAGCGGTAGGTCCGGGTGGGGGATGAACACTGAAGCTTTCTTT	CSGRSGWGMNTEAFF